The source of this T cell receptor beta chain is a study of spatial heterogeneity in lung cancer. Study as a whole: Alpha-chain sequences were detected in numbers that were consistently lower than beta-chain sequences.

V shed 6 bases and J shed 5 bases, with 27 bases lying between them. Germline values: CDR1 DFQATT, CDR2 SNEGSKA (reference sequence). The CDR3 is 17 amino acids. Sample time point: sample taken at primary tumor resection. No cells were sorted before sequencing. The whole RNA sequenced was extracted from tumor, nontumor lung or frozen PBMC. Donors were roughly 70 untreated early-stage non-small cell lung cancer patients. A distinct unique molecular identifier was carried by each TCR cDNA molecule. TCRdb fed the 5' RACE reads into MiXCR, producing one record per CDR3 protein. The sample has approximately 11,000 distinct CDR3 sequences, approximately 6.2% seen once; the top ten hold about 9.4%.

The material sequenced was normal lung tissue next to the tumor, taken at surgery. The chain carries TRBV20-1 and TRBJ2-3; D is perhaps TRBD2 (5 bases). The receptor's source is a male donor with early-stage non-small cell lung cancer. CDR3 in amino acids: CSANSPGLPSGRDTQYF. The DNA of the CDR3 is TGCAGTGCCAATTCCCCAGGACTCCCGTCGGGAAGAGATACGCAGTATTTT.